The rows below give T cell receptor beta chains drawn from one sample of a study of blood T cell repertoires in COVID-19. Assay used: immunoSEQ multiplex PCR; TCRdb lists only in-frame clones, some missing. The sample shows over 40,000 clones, about 89% of them seen only once. The sequenced sample consisted of peripheral blood. All receptors come from a man aged 65 to 79 with active COVID-19. CDR3s include the opening cysteine and the closing phenylalanine or tryptophan. D genes are given only for firm matches. Clone size, where shown, is once, few, many, or a class for clones that have expanded.

CDR3 | DNA | J | D | V | size
CAISPGQGAWETQYF | TGTGCCATCAGCCCGGGACAGGGGGCCTGGGAGACCCAGTACTTC | TRBJ2-5 | TRBD1 | TRBV10-3 | .
CASSVGTGGVGYGYTF | TGTGCCAGCAGCGTAGGGACAGGGGGCGTAGGGTATGGCTACACCTTC | TRBJ1-2 | TRBD1 | TRBV9 | .
CASRKTGTSYNEQFF | TGTGCCAGTAGAAAAACAGGGACCTCCTACAATGAGCAGTTCTTC | TRBJ2-1 | . | TRBV19 | .
CASSSTGYSNQPQHF | TGTGCCAGCAGCTCAACAGGGTATAGCAATCAGCCCCAGCATTTT | TRBJ1-5 | . | TRBV7-2 | .
CAISGSLDGQLGELFF | TGTGCCATCAGTGGCAGCCTGGACGGACAGCTCGGGGAGCTGTTTTTT | TRBJ2-2 | . | TRBV10-3 | .
CAWSTGSNYGYTF | TGTGCCTGGAGTACAGGGTCGAACTATGGCTACACCTTC | TRBJ1-2 | . | TRBV30 | .
CASSHLGGGGHNEQFF | TGTGCCAGCAGTCACCTCGGGGGCGGGGGGCACAATGAGCAGTTCTTC | TRBJ2-1 | TRBD2 | TRBV11-2 | .
CSVDRVGGYTF | TGCAGCGTGGACAGGGTTGGCGGCTACACCTTC | TRBJ1-2 | TRBD1 | TRBV29-1 | .
CAWSPQGMYTEAFF | TGTGCCTGGAGTCCACAGGGGATGTACACTGAAGCTTTCTTT | TRBJ1-1 | TRBD1 | TRBV30 | .
CASSNTGAGTGELFF | TGTGCCAGCAGCAATACAGGGGCGGGCACCGGGGAGCTGTTTTTT | TRBJ2-2 | TRBD1 | TRBV9 | .
CAISGRQGRHEQFF | TGTGCCATCAGTGGACGACAGGGACGGCATGAGCAGTTCTTC | TRBJ2-1 | TRBD1 | TRBV10-3 | .
CATFGQGDNFGNTIYF | . | TRBJ1-3 | . | TRBV24-1 | .
CASRPGDRESYGYTF | TGTGCCAGCAGGCCGGGGGACAGGGAAAGCTATGGCTACACCTTC | TRBJ1-2 | TRBD1 | TRBV28 | .
CASSLQGSGANVLTF | TGCGCCAGCAGCCTTCAGGGTTCTGGGGCCAACGTCCTGACTTTC | TRBJ2-6 | . | TRBV5-1 | .
CASSQIVQGILFF | TGTGCCAGCAGCCAAATAGTTCAGGGAATTCTGTTTTTT | TRBJ1-4 | . | TRBV4-2 | .
CAWSVPPWREGDWTGELFF | TGTGCCTGGAGTGTACCCCCGTGGAGGGAGGGTGATTGGACCGGGGAGCTGTTTTTT | TRBJ2-2 | TRBD2 | TRBV30 | .
CASSRTGTIYGYTF | TGTGCCAGCAGCCGGACAGGGACTATCTATGGCTACACCTTC | TRBJ1-2 | TRBD1 | TRBV6-6 | .
CASSFRTGSTEAFF | TGTGCCAGCAGCTTCAGGACAGGGTCCACTGAAGCTTTCTTT | TRBJ1-1 | TRBD1 | TRBV7-2 | .
CASSQEGTGLTGELFF | TGTGCCAGCAGCCAAGAAGGGACAGGGCTGACCGGGGAGCTGTTTTTT | TRBJ2-2 | TRBD1 | TRBV4-2 | .
CASSPLAGGRNEQFF | TGTGCCAGCAGCCCACTAGCGGGGGGCCGCAATGAGCAGTTCTTC | TRBJ2-1 | TRBD2 | TRBV14 | .
CASSNGVLGGGGVQETQYF | TGTGCCAGCAGCAATGGGGTCCTGGGAGGCGGGGGGGTACAAGAGACCCAGTACTTC | TRBJ2-5 | TRBD2 | TRBV11-2 | .
CASSFAQGPVNTEAFF | TGTGCCAGCAGCTTCGCCCAGGGGCCTGTGAACACTGAAGCTTTCTTT | TRBJ1-1 | . | TRBV7-6 | .
CASAHRGTSPGNPFTDTQYF | TGTGCCAGTGCCCACCGGGGCACTAGCCCGGGCAACCCGTTCACAGATACGCAGTATTTT | TRBJ2-3 | . | TRBV19 | .
CASSQGTGGNTGELFF | TGCGCCAGCAGCCAAGGGACAGGGGGCAACACCGGGGAGCTGTTTTTT | TRBJ2-2 | TRBD1 | TRBV5-1 | .
CASSPEGGGGARAEKLFF | TGTGCCAGCAGCCCGGAAGGCGGTGGGGGGGCGCGTGCTGAAAAACTGTTTTTT | TRBJ1-4 | . | TRBV5-4 | .
CASSSQRETQYF | TGTGCCAGTAGTTCGCAACGGGAGACCCAGTACTTC | TRBJ2-5 | . | TRBV19 | .
CASNPDRENEKLFF | TGTGCCAGCAACCCGGACAGGGAGAATGAAAAACTGTTTTTT | TRBJ1-4 | TRBD1 | TRBV2 | .
CASSQLAGGGPYEQYF | TGCGCCAGCAGCCAACTAGCGGGGGGAGGACCCTACGAGCAGTACTTC | TRBJ2-7 | TRBD2 | TRBV4-3 | .
CASTTLTGDHRGTQYF | TGTGCCAGTACCACTTTGACAGGGGACCACAGGGGTACGCAGTATTTT | TRBJ2-3 | TRBD1 | TRBV19 | .
CASSLESAGGSGYTF | TGCGCCAGCAGCCTTGAATCCGCAGGGGGCTCTGGCTACACCTTC | TRBJ1-2 | TRBD1 | TRBV4-1 | .
CASSRTSRITDTQYF | TGCGCCAGCAGCCGGACTAGCAGAATCACAGATACGCAGTATTTT | TRBJ2-3 | TRBD2 | TRBV10-1 | .
CASSWDTRTNEKLFF | TGTGCCAGTAGTTGGGACACAAGAACTAATGAAAAACTGTTTTTT | TRBJ1-4 | . | TRBV19 | .
CASSSPRRGPSIDSPLHF | TGTGCCAGCAGCTCCCCTCGCAGGGGCCCTTCCATAGATTCACCCCTCCACTTT | TRBJ1-6 | . | TRBV7-9 | .
CSASFGTGSTGELFF | TGCAGTGCTAGTTTCGGGACAGGGAGCACCGGGGAGCTGTTTTTT | TRBJ2-2 | TRBD1 | TRBV20-1 | .
CATSRGQISNQPQHF | TGTGCCACCAGCAGAGGGCAGATTAGCAATCAGCCCCAGCATTTT | TRBJ1-5 | . | TRBV15 | once
CATSRDLGQGLQPASYNSPLHF | TGTGCCACCAGCAGAGATTTGGGACAGGGGCTCCAACCCGCCTCCTATAATTCACCCCTCCACTTT | TRBJ1-6 | TRBD1 | TRBV15 | few